This T cell receptor beta chain is drawn from a study of T cell responses to AZD1222 COVID-19 vaccine. Study findings and constraints: The sample set comprised mostly white British donors with more females, and clonal diversity was possibly underestimated.

Sequencing used immunoSEQ multiplex PCR; TCRdb keeps in-frame clones, though not all of them. In the table there are about 150,000 clones, approximately 85% of which are singletons. About this clone itself: The antigen remains unidentified.

V was shortened by 1 base and J by 0 bases, with 10 bases between the two germline ends. The CDR3 runs 16 residues. CDR1 and CDR2 from the germline V gene are SGDLS and YYNGEE. The chain is built from TRBV9 and TRBJ2-2, with a tentative D call TRBD2 (6 bases). This receptor was identified in an adult who received the MenACWY meningococcal vaccine as a control. This specimen was peripheral blood, taken 28 days after the second dose of the MenACWY control vaccine. The CDR3 bases are TGTGCCAGCAGCGTATCTGCGGGGACGAACACCGGGGAGCTGTTTTTT. Protein product: CASSVSAGTNTGELFF.